These T cell receptor beta chains were read from a single sample in a study of blood T cells in healthy people across ages. From the 5' RACE reads, TCRdb called clonotypes with MiXCR, one entry per CDR3 protein. The sample lists about 1,400,000 distinct CDR3 sequences, around 39% seen once, with 7% to 9.5% in the top ten. Sequencing was done on a sample of blood. The receptors here all came from a woman younger than 35 in good health. Both conserved end residues are part of each CDR3. D genes are given only for firm matches. The size of a clone is reported for some rows only, either as once, few or many, or as a class for expanded clones.

v_call	j_call	clone_size	d_call	cdr3_nt	cdr3_aa
TRBV6-5	TRBJ1-2	-	-	TGTGCCAGCAGTTACCTGGACAGACGTAGTGGCTACACCTTC	CASSYLDRRSGYTF
TRBV3-1	TRBJ2-1	-	-	TGTGCCAGCAGCCAAGATAGCAGAGCCAATGAGCAGTTCTTC	CASSQDSRANEQFF
TRBV5-1	TRBJ2-4	-	-	TGCGCCAGCAGCGACCGGAGACAGAACCTAGCCAAAAACATTCAGTACTTC	CASSDRRQNLAKNIQYF
TRBV11-2	TRBJ1-1	-	TRBD1	TGTGCTAGCAGCTCAGAGACAGGGAAGTGGGCTGAAGCTTTCTTT	CASSSETGKWAEAFF
TRBV7-9	TRBJ2-7	few	-	TGTGCCAGCAGCCCCGGGTGGGATCCTACGAGGCAGTACTTC	CASSPGWDPTRQYF
TRBV5-1	TRBJ2-1	-	-	TGCGCCAGCAGCTTGTTGGCGGAGTACAATGAGCAGTTCTTC	CASSLLAEYNEQFF
TRBV20-1	TRBJ1-2	-	TRBD1	TGCAGTGCTAGGGGGACAGGGATTAACTATGGCTACACCTTC	CSARGTGINYGYTF
TRBV12-3/TRBV12-4	TRBJ1-2	-	TRBD1	TGTGCCAGCAGCAGAGGGGACAGCCTAACTATTGGCTACACCTTC	CASSRGDSLTIGYTF
TRBV9	TRBJ2-7	few	TRBD1	TGTGCCAGCAGCCCCGGACAGGCCCCCTACGAGCAGTACTTC	CASSPGQAPYEQYF
TRBV7-2	TRBJ2-5	-	-	TGTGCCAGCAGCTCCCGGTGGGCGGCTGAGCAGTACTTC	CASSSRWAAEQYF
TRBV5-1	TRBJ1-6	once	TRBD1	TGCGCCAGCAGCCCTCTCGGGACAGGGGGCAACTCACCCCTCCACTTT	CASSPLGTGGNSPLHF
TRBV6-5	TRBJ1-1	-	-	TGTGCCAGCAGTTCACGACAGTATCTGAACACTGAAGCTTTCTTT	CASSSRQYLNTEAFF
TRBV12-3/TRBV12-4	TRBJ2-1	-	-	TGTGCCAGCAGATTAGTTTCCTACAATGAGCAGTTCTTC	CASRLVSYNEQFF
TRBV28	TRBJ2-7	few	-	TGTGCCAGCAGTTCCAGGTTCTCCTACGAGCAGTACTTC	CASSSRFSYEQYF
TRBV14	TRBJ1-6	-	-	TGTGCCAGCAGCCTGGGAAGGGCCGGTTCACCCCTCCACTTT	CASSLGRAGSPLHF
TRBV12-3/TRBV12-4	TRBJ2-3	few	-	TGTGCCAGCAGTTTAGCTTCAACGGGTGGTACGCAGTATTTT	CASSLASTGGTQYF
TRBV7-2	TRBJ2-4	-	-	TGTGCCAGCAGCGTAGAGGGGGTAAACATTCAGTACTTC	CASSVEGVNIQYF
TRBV5-1	TRBJ2-3	-	-	TGCGCCAGCAGCCCCCTGGGGCTGACACGCACAGATACGCAGTATTTT	CASSPLGLTRTDTQYF
TRBV10-3	TRBJ2-1	few	TRBD2	TGTGCCATCAGTGACCTCCTCCCTGGCGGGAGGGACAATGAGCAGTTCTTC	CAISDLLPGGRDNEQFF
TRBV5-1	TRBJ1-4	few	TRBD1	TGCGCCAGCAGCCCGGTTGGGACAGGACGAAGGGAAAAACTGTTTTTT	CASSPVGTGRREKLFF
TRBV20-1	TRBJ1-2	once	-	TGCAGTGCAAGTCTGGGAACGGGGGCTTCTGGCTACACCTTC	CSASLGTGASGYTF
TRBV20-1	TRBJ1-2	-	-	TGCAGTGCTAGATGGTACTATGGCTACACCTTC	CSARWYYGYTF
TRBV7-2	TRBJ2-7	once	TRBD2	TGTGCCAGCAGCGTGGTGGGGACTAGCGGCCGCAATGAGCAGTACTTC	CASSVVGTSGRNEQYF
TRBV3-1	TRBJ1-2	few	-	TGTGCCAGCAGCACCCGGGGACTTGAGAACTATGGCTACACCTTC	CASSTRGLENYGYTF
TRBV6-5	TRBJ2-2	-	TRBD2	TGTGCCAGCAGTTACTCCTTAGGGCTAGCGGGGGGGCACGACACCGGGGAGCTGTTTTTT	CASSYSLGLAGGHDTGELFF
TRBV20-1	TRBJ2-7	few	TRBD1	TGCAGTGCTAGAGATCTCACAGGGGGTTCCTACAATGAGCAGTACTTC	CSARDLTGGSYNEQYF
TRBV6-6	TRBJ2-7	few	TRBD1	TGTGCCAGCAGTCAAAACCGGGACAGGGCCTACGAGCAGTACTTC	CASSQNRDRAYEQYF
TRBV12-3/TRBV12-4	TRBJ1-2	few	TRBD1	TGTGCCAGCAGTTTAGTACAGGGGGTATCGGGCTACACCTTC	CASSLVQGVSGYTF
TRBV15	TRBJ2-1	-	-	TGTGCCACCAGCAGAGATAATTTGGGCGCCAGGGCTTACAATGAGCAGTTCTTC	CATSRDNLGARAYNEQFF
TRBV12-3/TRBV12-4	TRBJ2-1	-	-	TGTGCCAGCACCGATGTTGATTGGGACAATGTGCAGTTCTTC	CASTDVDWDNVQFF
TRBV7-9	TRBJ1-1	-	-	TGTGCCAGCAGCCCTAATTTGGGGGGGAACACTGAAGCTTTCTTT	CASSPNLGGNTEAFF
TRBV7-2	TRBJ2-1	-	-	TGTGCCAGCAGCTTAGACAGGGTAACCCCTGATGAGCAGTTCTTC	CASSLDRVTPDEQFF
TRBV28	TRBJ1-2	few	-	TGTGCCAGCTCTCGGGGCCAGGGAATTGATGGCTACACCTTC	CASSRGQGIDGYTF
TRBV5-1	TRBJ2-1	-	TRBD2	TGCGCCAGCAGCTTGAGGTCTAGCGGGATTAGGAATGAGCAGTTCTTC	CASSLRSSGIRNEQFF
TRBV12-3/TRBV12-4	TRBJ1-4	few	-	TGTGCCAGCAGTTTTCCCCAGTTAACAACTAATGAAAAACTGTTTTTT	CASSFPQLTTNEKLFF
TRBV12-3/TRBV12-4	TRBJ2-1	-	-	TGTGCCAGCAGTTTCGCCTCCAGGGAGTTGGGTGAGCAGTTCTTC	CASSFASRELGEQFF
TRBV11-2	TRBJ2-4	-	TRBD2	TGTGCCAGCAGCCGGGTAGCGGGAAGCATTCAGTACTTC	CASSRVAGSIQYF
TRBV20-1	TRBJ1-5	few	-	TGCAGTGCTAGAGCTCGGGGCCCTCTCAATCAGCCCCAGCATTTT	CSARARGPLNQPQHF
TRBV3-1	TRBJ2-1	-	TRBD2	TGTGCCAGCAGCGTGGATGGCGGGGGTTCAGGCCGCTACTACAATGAGCAGTTCTTC	CASSVDGGGSGRYYNEQFF
TRBV20-1	TRBJ2-3	few	-	TGCAGTGCTGACGTGGGCTATAGAACAGATACGCAGTATTTT	CSADVGYRTDTQYF
TRBV6-4	TRBJ2-1	-	TRBD1	TGTGCCAGCATAACGGGACAGGGTATGGTGCAGTTCTTC	CASITGQGMVQFF
TRBV7-2	TRBJ2-7	few	TRBD2	TGTGCCAGCAGCTTAGCAGGACTAGCGAACTACGAGCAGTACTTC	CASSLAGLANYEQYF
TRBV27	TRBJ2-1	many	-	TGTGCCAGCAGCCCCCCCCGGGGTGAGCAGTTCTTC	CASSPPRGEQFF
TRBV27	TRBJ2-1	few	-	TGTGCCACCACCCGGGGGCTATTAGGATACAATGAGCAGTTCTTC	CATTRGLLGYNEQFF
TRBV12-3/TRBV12-4	TRBJ2-1	-	-	TGTGCCAGCCGAACCCGGGGCACATACAATGAGCAGTTCTTC	CASRTRGTYNEQFF
TRBV6-4	TRBJ2-7	-	-	TGTGCCAGCAGTGACCGGCGCGCGTACGAGCAGTACTTC	CASSDRRAYEQYF
TRBV12-3/TRBV12-4	TRBJ2-7	-	-	TGTGCCAGCAGTTCCCGAGGTCACAGTCCCTACGAGCAGTACTTC	CASSSRGHSPYEQYF